This T cell receptor (beta chain) was retrieved from a study of blood T cell repertoires in COVID-19. About the study: The United States, Italy and Spain supplied acute and convalescent COVID-19 samples. PBMCs, B-cell-depleted T cells, or T cells were the source of the cDNA or gDNA that made up the material.

Repertoires were generated with immunoSEQ multiplex PCR, while TCRdb's copy carries only in-frame clones and drops some. Among tens of thousands of clones listed, roughly four fifths were seen once. J gave up 3 bases and V 4 bases, and 7 bases lay outside the gene matches. The CDR3 consists of 15 residues. CDR1 SGDLS and CDR2 YYNGEE come from the germline V gene. In this sample, this clone turned up a few times. This receptor was taken from a man aged 25 to 40 with COVID-19, enrolled during active disease. This chain joins TRBV9 and TRBJ1-5, with 7 bases identical to TRBD1. Sample: peripheral blood. DNA of the CDR3: TGTGCCAGCAGCCCCACAGGGGACTCCAATCAGCCCCAGCATTTT. It specifies CASSPTGDSNQPQHF.